What follows are 9 T cell receptor beta chains derived from one specimen sequenced in a study of blood T cell repertoires in COVID-19. Repertoires were generated with immunoSEQ multiplex PCR, while TCRdb's copy carries only in-frame clones and drops some. The sample shows over 150,000 clones, approximately 83% of them seen only once. Specimen: peripheral blood. The receptors derive from a woman aged 40-49 years with COVID-19, enrolled during active disease.

The rearrangement uses TRBV9 and TRBJ1-3; D is unclear. This CDR3 has 15 amino acids. The germline V gene has CDR1 SGDLS and CDR2 YYNGEE. Trimming removed 0 bases at V and 0 bases at J, with 7 bases between. This CDR3 is CASSVVADSGNTIYF. The CDR3 DNA sequence: TGTGCCAGCAGCGTAGTGGCAGACTCTGGAAACACCATATATTTT.

The chain carries TRBV5-4 and TRBJ1-1; TRBD1 agrees at 9 bases. V was pared by 7 bases and J by 3 bases, with 7 bases of the junction left unmatched. Germline loops: CDR1 SGHNT, CDR2 YYREEE (reference sequence). The CDR3 runs to 14 residues. CDR3 sequence (DNA): TGTGCCAGCGGCGACAGGGGGGAGGACACTGAAGCTTTCTTT. Its protein product is CASGDRGEDTEAFF.

The genes are TRBV11-3 and TRBJ2-1, with TRBD2 matching 8 bases. V lost 5 bases, J lost 9 bases, and 12 bases stayed unmatched. The CDR3 is made up of 15 amino acids. From germline, CDR1 is SGHNT and CDR2 YENEEA. CDR3 nucleotide sequence: TGTGCCAGCAGCCTCACAGTAGCGGGAAATGGTGAGCAGTTCTTC. This codes for CASSLTVAGNGEQFF.

This chain links TRBV5-1 with TRBJ1-2; no clear D. In germline, CDR1 is SGHRS, CDR2 YFSETQ. The germline V and J ends were trimmed by 4 bases and 4 bases, with 17 bases remaining between them. The CDR3 sequence is 15 residues long. The CDR3 loop reads CASSINRADGYGYTF. CDR3 sequence (DNA): TGCGCCAGCAGCATTAACAGAGCCGACGGCTATGGCTACACCTTC.

V and J are TRBV29-1 and TRBJ2-1, with 7 bases fitting TRBD2. Germline CDR1 and CDR2: SQVTM and ANQGSEA. After removal of 7 bases from V and 6 bases from J, the junction contained 9 bases not matched to a gene. The CDR3 sequence is 13 residues long. The CDR3 is CSGGEGAFNEQFF. The CDR3 nucleotides read TGCAGCGGGGGGGAGGGCGCTTTCAATGAGCAGTTCTTC.

The genes are TRBV28 and TRBJ1-1; possible D gene TRBD1, 5 bases. The CDR3 is 15 amino acids. Between the trimmed V and J ends, which lost 6 bases and 0 bases, there was a span of 14 bases. In germline, CDR1 is MDHEN, CDR2 SYDVKM. This CDR3 is CASRGRDSLNTEAFF. The CDR3 DNA reads TGTGCCAGCAGGGGGAGGGACTCCCTGAACACTGAAGCTTTCTTT.

The V and J genes are TRBV5-5 and TRBJ2-4; D remains ambiguous. CDR3 length equals 14 residues. The germline V gene encodes CDR1 SGHKS and CDR2 YYEKEE (reference sequence). V shed 2 bases and J shed 0 bases, with 6 bases lying between them. The CDR3 sequence: CASSFGLAKNIQYF. Written as DNA, the CDR3 is TGTGCCAGCAGCTTTGGCCTAGCCAAAAACATTCAGTACTTC.

The chain employs TRBV28 and TRBJ2-7; no reliable D call. Per the germline V gene, CDR1 is MDHEN and CDR2 is SYDVKM. This CDR3 has 12 amino acids. Trimming removed 10 bases from V and 2 bases from J, with 12 bases in between. The CDR3 DNA reads as TGTGCCATAAAAGACGGAGCCTACGAGCAGTACTTC. Its translation: CAIKDGAYEQYF.

In DNA form, the CDR3 reads TGCGCCAGCAGCTTGGGGCTAGTGAACTCCTACGAGCAGTACTTC. Amino acids: CASSLGLVNSYEQYF. The chain recombines TRBV5-1 with TRBJ2-7; D unclear. CDR1 is SGHRS and CDR2 is YFSETQ in the germline V gene. Trimming removed 0 bases from V and 0 bases from J, with 10 bases in between. The CDR3 loop spans 15 amino acids. The full variable domain, with the rest looked up from reference TRBV5-1 and TRBJ2-7, is KAGVTQTPRYLIKTRGQQVTLSCSPISGHRSVSWYQQTPGQGLQFLFEYFSETQRNKGNFPGRFSGRQFSNSRSEMNVSTLELGDSALYLCASSLGLVNSYEQYFGPGTRLTVT.